This T cell receptor (beta chain) was found in a study of blood T cell repertoires in COVID-19. In the study overall: PBMCs, B-cell-depleted T cells, or T cells provided the cDNA or gDNA that made up the material.

Sequenced by immunoSEQ multiplex PCR; TCRdb stores in-frame clones only, minus some. The table includes approximately 200,000 clones, 84% detected once. Input material: peripheral blood. The source of this sequence is a woman aged 55 to 70 who had recovered from COVID-19.

The CDR3 protein is CASSQERAGNTIYF. CDR3 in DNA: TGCGCCAGCAGCCAAGAGAGAGCTGGAAACACCATATATTTT. The J gene is TRBJ1-3, the V gene TRBV4-1; D not certain. Germline V gene data show CDR1 as MGHRA and CDR2 as YSYEKL. Trimming left V 0 bases short and J 2 bases short, with 5 bases between. This CDR3 region has 14 residues.